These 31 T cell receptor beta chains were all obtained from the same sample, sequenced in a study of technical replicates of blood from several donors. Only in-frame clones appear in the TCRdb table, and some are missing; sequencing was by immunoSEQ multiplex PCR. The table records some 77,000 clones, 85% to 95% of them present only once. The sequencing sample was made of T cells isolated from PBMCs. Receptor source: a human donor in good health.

CDR3 nucleotide sequence: TGTGCCAGCAGCGTAGAAGGGGGAGGGCCTTACGAGCAGTACTTC. Translating it yields CASSVEGGGPYEQYF. The chain combines TRBV9 with TRBJ2-7, with D maybe TRBD2 (7 bases). The CDR3 is 15 residues long. The germline V and J ends were trimmed by 0 bases and 4 bases, with 14 bases remaining between them. Germline V gene sequence: CDR1 SGDLS, CDR2 YYNGEE.

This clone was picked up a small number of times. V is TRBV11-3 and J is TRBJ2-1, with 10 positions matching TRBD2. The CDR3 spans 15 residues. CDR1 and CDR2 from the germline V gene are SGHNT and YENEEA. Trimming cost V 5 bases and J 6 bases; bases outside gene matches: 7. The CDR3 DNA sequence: TGTGCCAGCAGCAGAGGACTAGCGGCGACCAATGAGCAGTTCTTC. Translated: CASSRGLAATNEQFF.

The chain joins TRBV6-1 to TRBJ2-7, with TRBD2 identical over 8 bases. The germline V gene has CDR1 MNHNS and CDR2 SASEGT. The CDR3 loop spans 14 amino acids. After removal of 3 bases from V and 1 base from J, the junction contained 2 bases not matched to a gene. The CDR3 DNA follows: TGTGCCAGCAGTGAGATAGCGGGATCCTACGAGCAGTACTTC. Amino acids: CASSEIAGSYEQYF.

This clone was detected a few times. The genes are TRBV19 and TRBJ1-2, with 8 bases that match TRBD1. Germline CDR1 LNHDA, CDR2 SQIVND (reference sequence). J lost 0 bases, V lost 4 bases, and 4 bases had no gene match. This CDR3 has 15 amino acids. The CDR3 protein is CASSTADRANYGYTF. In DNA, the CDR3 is TGTGCCAGTAGTACGGCGGACAGGGCTAACTATGGCTACACCTTC.

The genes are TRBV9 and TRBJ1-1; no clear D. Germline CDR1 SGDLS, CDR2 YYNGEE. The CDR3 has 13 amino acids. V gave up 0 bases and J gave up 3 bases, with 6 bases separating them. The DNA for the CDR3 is TGTGCCAGCAGCGTAGTCGGGGACACTGAAGCTTTCTTT. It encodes CASSVVGDTEAFF.

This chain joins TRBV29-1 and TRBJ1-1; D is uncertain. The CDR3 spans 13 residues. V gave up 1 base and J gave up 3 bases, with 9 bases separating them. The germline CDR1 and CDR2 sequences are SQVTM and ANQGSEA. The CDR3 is CSVEAGFDTEAFF. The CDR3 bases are TGCAGCGTTGAAGCGGGGTTCGACACTGAAGCTTTCTTT.

In nucleotides, the CDR3 is TGTGCCAGTAGTATTCTCGGCTCTGGAAACACCATATATTTT. Translation: CASSILGSGNTIYF. V gene TRBV19 combines with J gene TRBJ1-3; D not resolved. V shed 3 bases and J shed 0 bases, with 6 bases lying between them. CDR3 length: 14 amino acids. Germline assignment: CDR1 LNHDA and CDR2 SQIVND (reference sequence).

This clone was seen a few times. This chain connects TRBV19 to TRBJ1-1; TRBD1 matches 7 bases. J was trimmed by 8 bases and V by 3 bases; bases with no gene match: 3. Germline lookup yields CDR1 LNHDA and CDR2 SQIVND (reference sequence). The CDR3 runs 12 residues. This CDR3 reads CASSILDREAFF. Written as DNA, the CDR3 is TGTGCCAGTAGTATCTTGGACAGGGAAGCTTTCTTT.

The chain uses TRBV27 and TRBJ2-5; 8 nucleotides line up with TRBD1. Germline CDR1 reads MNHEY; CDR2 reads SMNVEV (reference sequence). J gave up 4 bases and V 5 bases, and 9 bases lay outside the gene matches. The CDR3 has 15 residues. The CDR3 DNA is TGTGCCAGCAGTCCCTCCCCGACAGGGGTAGAGACCCAGTACTTC. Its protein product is CASSPSPTGVETQYF.

DNA for the CDR3: TGTGCCAGCACCGATCACCTCGGGCAGCCCCAGCATTTT. Translation: CASTDHLGQPQHF. The V call is TRBV27, the J call TRBJ1-5; D not resolved. This CDR3 comprises 13 residues. Trimming took 7 bases from V and 7 from J, leaving 14 bases between them. Germline CDR1 is MNHEY and CDR2 is SMNVEV (reference sequence).

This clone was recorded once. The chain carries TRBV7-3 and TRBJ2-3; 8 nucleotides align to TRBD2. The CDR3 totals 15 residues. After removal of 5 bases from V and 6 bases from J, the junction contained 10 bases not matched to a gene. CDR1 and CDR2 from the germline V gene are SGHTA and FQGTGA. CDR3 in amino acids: CASSVSGTDTDTQYF. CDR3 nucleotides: TGTGCCAGCAGCGTTAGCGGGACCGACACGGATACGCAGTATTTT.

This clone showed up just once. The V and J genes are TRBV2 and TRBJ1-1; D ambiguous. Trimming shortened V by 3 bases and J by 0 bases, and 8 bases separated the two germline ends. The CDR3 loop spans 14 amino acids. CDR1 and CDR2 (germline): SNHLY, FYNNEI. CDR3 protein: CASSDWQMNTEAFF. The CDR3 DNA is TGTGCCAGCAGTGATTGGCAGATGAACACTGAAGCTTTCTTT. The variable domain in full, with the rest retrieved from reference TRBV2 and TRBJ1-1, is EPEVTQTPSHQVTQMGQEVILRCVPISNHLYFYWYRQILGQKVEFLVSFYNNEISEKSEIFDDQFSVERPDGSNFTLKIRSTKLEDSAMYFCASSDWQMNTEAFFGQGTRLTVV.

CDR3 coding DNA: TGTGCCAGCAGTTTAGGGGTAGCGGGAGGGCCAGAAGAGACCCAGTACTTC. Translation gives CASSLGVAGGPEETQYF. The genes are TRBV28 and TRBJ2-5; the match to TRBD2 covers 11 bases. V trimming: 2 bases; J trimming: 3 bases; junction bases outside the gene matches: 8. This CDR3 is built from 17 residues. In germline, CDR1 is MDHEN, CDR2 SYDVKM. Complete variable domain (other parts from reference TRBV28 and TRBJ2-5): DVKVTQSSRYLVKRTGEKVFLECVQDMDHENMFWYRQDPGLGLRLIYFSYDVKMKEKGDIPEGYSVSREKKERFSLILESASTNQTSMYLCASSLGVAGGPEETQYFGPGTRLLVL.

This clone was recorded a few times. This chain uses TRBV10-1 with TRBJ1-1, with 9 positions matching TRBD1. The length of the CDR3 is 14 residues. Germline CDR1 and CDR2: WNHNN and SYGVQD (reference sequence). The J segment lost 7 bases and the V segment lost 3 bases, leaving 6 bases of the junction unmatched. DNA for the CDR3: TGCGCCAGCAGTGAAGACGGGACAGGGAATGAAGCTTTCTTT. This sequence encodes CASSEDGTGNEAFF.

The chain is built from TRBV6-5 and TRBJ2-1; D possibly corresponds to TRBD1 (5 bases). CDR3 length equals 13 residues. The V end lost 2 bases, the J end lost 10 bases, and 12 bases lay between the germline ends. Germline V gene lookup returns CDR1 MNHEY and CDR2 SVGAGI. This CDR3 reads CASSYGQEREQFF. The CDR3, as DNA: TGTGCCAGCAGTTACGGACAAGAGCGAGAGCAGTTCTTC.

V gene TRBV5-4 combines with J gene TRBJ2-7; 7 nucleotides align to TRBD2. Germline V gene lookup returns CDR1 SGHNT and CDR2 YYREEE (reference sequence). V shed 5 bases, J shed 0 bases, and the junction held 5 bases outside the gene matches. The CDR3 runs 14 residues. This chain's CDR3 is CASSEAGYSYEQYF. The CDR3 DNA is TGTGCCAGCAGTGAAGCGGGATACTCCTACGAGCAGTACTTC. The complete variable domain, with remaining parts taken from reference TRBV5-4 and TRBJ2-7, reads ETGVTQSPTHLIKTRGQQVTLRCSSQSGHNTVSWYQQALGQGPQFIFQYYREEENGRGNFPPRFSGLQFPNYSSELNVNALELDDSALYLCASSEAGYSYEQYFGPGTRLTVT.

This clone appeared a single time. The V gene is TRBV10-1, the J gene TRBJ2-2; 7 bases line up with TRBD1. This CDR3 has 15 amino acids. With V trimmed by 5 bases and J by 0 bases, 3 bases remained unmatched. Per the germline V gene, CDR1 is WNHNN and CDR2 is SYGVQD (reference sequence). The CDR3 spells CASSPDRANTGELFF. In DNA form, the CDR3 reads TGCGCCAGCAGTCCCGACAGGGCGAACACCGGGGAGCTGTTTTTT.

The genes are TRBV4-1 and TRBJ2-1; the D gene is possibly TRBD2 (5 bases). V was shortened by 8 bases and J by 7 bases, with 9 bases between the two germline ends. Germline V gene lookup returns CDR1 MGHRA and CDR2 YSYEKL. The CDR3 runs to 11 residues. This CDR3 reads CASGSGNEQFF. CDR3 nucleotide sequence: TGCGCCAGCGGGAGCGGAAATGAGCAGTTCTTC.

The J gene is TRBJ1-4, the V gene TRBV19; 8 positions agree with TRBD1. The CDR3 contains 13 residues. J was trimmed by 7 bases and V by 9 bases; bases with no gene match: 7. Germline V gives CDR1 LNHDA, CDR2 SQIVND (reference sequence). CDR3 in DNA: TGTGCCAGCCTGGGACAGGCGGCTGAAAAACTGTTTTTT. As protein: CASLGQAAEKLFF.

The CDR3 DNA follows: TGTGCCACCGCGGAGCTACACAATTATGGCTACACCTTC. It codes for CATAELHNYGYTF. V and J are TRBV2 and TRBJ1-2, with no clear D. The CDR3 loop spans 13 amino acids. CDR1 SNHLY and CDR2 FYNNEI come from the germline V gene. V lost 10 bases and J 5 bases, leaving 17 bases between the germline ends. Full variable domain (remainder filled in from reference TRBV2 and TRBJ1-2): EPEVTQTPSHQVTQMGQEVILRCVPISNHLYFYWYRQILGQKVEFLVSFYNNEISEKSEIFDDQFSVERPDGSNFTLKIRSTKLEDSAMYFCATAELHNYGYTFGSGTRLTVV.

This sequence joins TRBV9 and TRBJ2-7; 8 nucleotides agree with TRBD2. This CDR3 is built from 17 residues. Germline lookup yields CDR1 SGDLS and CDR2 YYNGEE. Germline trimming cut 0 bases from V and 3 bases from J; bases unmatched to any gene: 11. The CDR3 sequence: CASSVDPGVAGLYEQYF. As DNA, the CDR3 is TGTGCCAGCAGCGTAGACCCCGGGGTAGCGGGACTCTACGAGCAGTACTTC.

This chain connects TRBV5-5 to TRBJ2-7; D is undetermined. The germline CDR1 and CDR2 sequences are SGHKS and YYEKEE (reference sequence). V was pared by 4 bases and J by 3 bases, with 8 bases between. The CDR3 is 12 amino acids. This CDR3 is CASSPTIYEQYF. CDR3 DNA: TGTGCCAGCAGCCCCACAATCTACGAGCAGTACTTC.

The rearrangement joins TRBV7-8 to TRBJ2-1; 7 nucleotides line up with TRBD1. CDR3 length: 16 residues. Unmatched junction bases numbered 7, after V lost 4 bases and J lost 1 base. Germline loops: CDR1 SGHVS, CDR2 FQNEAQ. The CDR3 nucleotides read TGTGCCAGCAGCTCCCACCGGGACAGTTCCTACAATGAGCAGTTCTTC. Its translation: CASSSHRDSSYNEQFF.

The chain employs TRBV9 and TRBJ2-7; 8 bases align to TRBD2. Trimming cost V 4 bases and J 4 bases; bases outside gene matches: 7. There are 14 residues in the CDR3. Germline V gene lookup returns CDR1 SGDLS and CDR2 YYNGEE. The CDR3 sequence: CASSKGTSEYEQYF. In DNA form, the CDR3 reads TGTGCCAGCAGCAAAGGGACTAGTGAGTACGAGCAGTACTTC.

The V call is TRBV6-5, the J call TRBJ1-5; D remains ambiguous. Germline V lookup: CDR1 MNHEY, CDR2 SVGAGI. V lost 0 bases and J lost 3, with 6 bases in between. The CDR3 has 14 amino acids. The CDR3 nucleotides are TGTGCCAGCAGTTACTCGAGGAACAATCAGCCCCAGCATTTT. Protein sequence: CASSYSRNNQPQHF.

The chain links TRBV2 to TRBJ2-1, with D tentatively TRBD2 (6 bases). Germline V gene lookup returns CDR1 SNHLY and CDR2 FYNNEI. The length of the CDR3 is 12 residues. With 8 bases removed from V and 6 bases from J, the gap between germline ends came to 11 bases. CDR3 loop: CASGGLPNEQFF. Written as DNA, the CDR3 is TGTGCCAGCGGGGGACTTCCCAATGAGCAGTTCTTC. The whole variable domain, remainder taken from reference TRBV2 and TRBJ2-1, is EPEVTQTPSHQVTQMGQEVILRCVPISNHLYFYWYRQILGQKVEFLVSFYNNEISEKSEIFDDQFSVERPDGSNFTLKIRSTKLEDSAMYFCASGGLPNEQFFGPGTRLTVL.

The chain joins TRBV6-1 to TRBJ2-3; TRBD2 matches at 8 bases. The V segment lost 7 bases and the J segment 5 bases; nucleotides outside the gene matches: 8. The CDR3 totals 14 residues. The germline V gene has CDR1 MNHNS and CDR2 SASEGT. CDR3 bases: TGTGCCAGCATCTATAGCGGGAAATTAGATACGCAGTATTTT. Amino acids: CASIYSGKLDTQYF.

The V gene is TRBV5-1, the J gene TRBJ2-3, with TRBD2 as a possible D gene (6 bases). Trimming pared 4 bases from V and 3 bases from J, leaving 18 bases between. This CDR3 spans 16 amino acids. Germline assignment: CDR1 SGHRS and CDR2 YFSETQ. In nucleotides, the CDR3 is TGCGCCAGCAGCCCCCTAGCGAGGGAACTTACAGATACGCAGTATTTT. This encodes CASSPLARELTDTQYF. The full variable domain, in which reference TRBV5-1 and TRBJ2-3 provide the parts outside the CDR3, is KAGVTQTPRYLIKTRGQQVTLSCSPISGHRSVSWYQQTPGQGLQFLFEYFSETQRNKGNFPGRFSGRQFSNSRSEMNVSTLELGDSALYLCASSPLARELTDTQYFGPGTRLTVL.

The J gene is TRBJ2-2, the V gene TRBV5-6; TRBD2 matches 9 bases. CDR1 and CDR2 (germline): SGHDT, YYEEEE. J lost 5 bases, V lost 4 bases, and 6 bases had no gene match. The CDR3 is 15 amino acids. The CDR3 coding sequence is TGTGCCAGCAGCGCCTCCCTAGCGGGAACCGGGGAGCTGTTTTTT. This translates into CASSASLAGTGELFF.

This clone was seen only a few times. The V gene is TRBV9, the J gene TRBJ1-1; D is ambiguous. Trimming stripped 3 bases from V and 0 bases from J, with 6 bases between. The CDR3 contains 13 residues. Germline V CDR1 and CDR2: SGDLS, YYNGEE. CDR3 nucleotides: TGTGCCAGCAGCGAAACATTGAACACTGAAGCTTTCTTT. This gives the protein CASSETLNTEAFF.

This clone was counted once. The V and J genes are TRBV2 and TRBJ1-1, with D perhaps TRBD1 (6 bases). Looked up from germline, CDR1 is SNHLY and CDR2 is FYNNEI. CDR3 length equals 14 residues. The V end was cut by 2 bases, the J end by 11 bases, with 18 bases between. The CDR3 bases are TGTGCCAGCAGTGAAAGGGGGGGGGAGGTGACCGCTTTCTTT. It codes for CASSERGGEVTAFF.